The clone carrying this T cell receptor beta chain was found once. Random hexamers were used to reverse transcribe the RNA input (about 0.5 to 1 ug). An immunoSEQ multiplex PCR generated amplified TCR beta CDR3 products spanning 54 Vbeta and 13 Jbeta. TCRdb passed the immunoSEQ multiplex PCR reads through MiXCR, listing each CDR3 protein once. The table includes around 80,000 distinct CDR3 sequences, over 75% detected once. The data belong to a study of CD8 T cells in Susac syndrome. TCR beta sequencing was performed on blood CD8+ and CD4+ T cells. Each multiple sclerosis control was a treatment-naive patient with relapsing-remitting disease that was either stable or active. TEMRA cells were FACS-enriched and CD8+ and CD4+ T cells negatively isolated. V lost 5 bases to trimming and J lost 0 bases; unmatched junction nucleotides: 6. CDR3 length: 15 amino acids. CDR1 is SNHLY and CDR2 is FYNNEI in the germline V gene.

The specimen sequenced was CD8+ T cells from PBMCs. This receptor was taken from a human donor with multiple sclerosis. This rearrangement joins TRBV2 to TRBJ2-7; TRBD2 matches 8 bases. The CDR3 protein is CASSLSGVSSYEQYF. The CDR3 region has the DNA TGTGCCAGCAGTCTTAGCGGGGTGAGCTCCTACGAGCAGTACTTC.